This entry lists 2 T cell receptor beta chains sequenced from one sample in a study of cytomegalovirus exposure and HLA in healthy donors. The PCR used 60 Vbeta and 13 Jbeta primers. Some clones are missing from TCRdb's copy, which holds only in-frame ones; the method was immunoSEQ multiplex PCR. The table lists about 140,000 clones, 61% of them singletons, with less than 2% in the top ten. The sequencing input was PBMCs. The receptors shown here come from a male donor in good health and CMV-seronegative.

This sequence joins TRBV12-5 and TRBJ1-1; 8 bases align to TRBD1. V shed 1 base, J shed 5 bases, and the junction held 12 bases outside the gene matches. Germline V lookup: CDR1 LGHNT, CDR2 FRNRAP. The CDR3 runs to 17 residues. The chain's CDR3 is CASGLAKNGQGLTEAFF. For the CDR3, the DNA is TGTGCTAGTGGTTTGGCCAAAAACGGACAGGGTTTGACTGAAGCTTTCTTT.

The rearrangement joins TRBV15 to TRBJ2-5; D possibly corresponds to TRBD2 (6 bases). The CDR3 is 14 residues long. Trimming shortened V by 0 bases and J by 5 bases, and 10 bases separated the two germline ends. CDR1 is LNHNV and CDR2 is YYDKDF in the germline V gene (reference sequence). Here the CDR3 DNA reads TGTGCCACCAGCAGAGAAGCTAGCGAGGAGACCCAGTACTTC. This codes for CATSREASEETQYF.